The clone carrying this T cell receptor beta chain was counted a few times. The antigen remains unidentified. These data originate in a study of pediatric ulcerative colitis. Overall study results and limits: Repertoires came from total lymphocyte DNA, not specific subsets. No controls had the two rectal clonotypes shared by ulcerative colitis patients.

V was trimmed by 0 bases and J by 8 bases, leaving 7 bases between them. Per the germline V gene, CDR1 is MGHRA and CDR2 is YSYEKL. CDR3 length: 12 amino acids. The assay was run at survey level. Sequenced by immunoSEQ multiplex PCR; TCRdb stores in-frame clones only, minus some. This sample carries approximately 60,000 clones, approximately 87% of them seen once, and the ten largest clones take roughly 3%. Sequenced material: blood. The rearrangement joins TRBV4-1 to TRBJ1-2, with TRBD1 as a possible D gene (5 bases). The receptor was isolated from a boy between 10 and 17 years old with severe ulcerative colitis. The CDR3 nucleotides are TGCGCCAGCAGCCAAGACTCAGGGGGCTACACCTTC. Encoded protein: CASSQDSGGYTF.